One T cell receptor (beta chain) is described in this entry. The CDR3 consists of 15 residues. The ends lost 10 bases at V and 8 bases at J; junction bases unmatched: 14. From germline, CDR1 is SGHTA and CDR2 FQGNSA. One entry per CDR3 protein, called by TCRdb with MiXCR from the RT-PCR reads. The table shows about 680,000 distinct CDR3 sequences, with 13% to 15% occurring only once. The clonotype comes from a female donor in good health, serving as a healthy control. Sequenced material: memory CD4+ T cells from blood. The chain links TRBV7-2 to TRBJ1-4; TRBD1 aligns across 9 bases. CDR3 nucleotide sequence: TGTGCCATCACAGGGGGCGCATTCCCAGGAGAAAAACTGTTTTTT. Translation gives CAITGGAFPGEKLFF. Full variable domain (rest looked up from reference TRBV7-2 and TRBJ1-4): GAGVSQSPSNKVTEKGKDVELRCDPISGHTALYWYRQSLGQGLEFLIYFQGNSAPDKSGLPSDRFSAERTGGSVSTLTIQRTQQEDSAVYLCAITGGAFPGEKLFFGSGTQLSVL.